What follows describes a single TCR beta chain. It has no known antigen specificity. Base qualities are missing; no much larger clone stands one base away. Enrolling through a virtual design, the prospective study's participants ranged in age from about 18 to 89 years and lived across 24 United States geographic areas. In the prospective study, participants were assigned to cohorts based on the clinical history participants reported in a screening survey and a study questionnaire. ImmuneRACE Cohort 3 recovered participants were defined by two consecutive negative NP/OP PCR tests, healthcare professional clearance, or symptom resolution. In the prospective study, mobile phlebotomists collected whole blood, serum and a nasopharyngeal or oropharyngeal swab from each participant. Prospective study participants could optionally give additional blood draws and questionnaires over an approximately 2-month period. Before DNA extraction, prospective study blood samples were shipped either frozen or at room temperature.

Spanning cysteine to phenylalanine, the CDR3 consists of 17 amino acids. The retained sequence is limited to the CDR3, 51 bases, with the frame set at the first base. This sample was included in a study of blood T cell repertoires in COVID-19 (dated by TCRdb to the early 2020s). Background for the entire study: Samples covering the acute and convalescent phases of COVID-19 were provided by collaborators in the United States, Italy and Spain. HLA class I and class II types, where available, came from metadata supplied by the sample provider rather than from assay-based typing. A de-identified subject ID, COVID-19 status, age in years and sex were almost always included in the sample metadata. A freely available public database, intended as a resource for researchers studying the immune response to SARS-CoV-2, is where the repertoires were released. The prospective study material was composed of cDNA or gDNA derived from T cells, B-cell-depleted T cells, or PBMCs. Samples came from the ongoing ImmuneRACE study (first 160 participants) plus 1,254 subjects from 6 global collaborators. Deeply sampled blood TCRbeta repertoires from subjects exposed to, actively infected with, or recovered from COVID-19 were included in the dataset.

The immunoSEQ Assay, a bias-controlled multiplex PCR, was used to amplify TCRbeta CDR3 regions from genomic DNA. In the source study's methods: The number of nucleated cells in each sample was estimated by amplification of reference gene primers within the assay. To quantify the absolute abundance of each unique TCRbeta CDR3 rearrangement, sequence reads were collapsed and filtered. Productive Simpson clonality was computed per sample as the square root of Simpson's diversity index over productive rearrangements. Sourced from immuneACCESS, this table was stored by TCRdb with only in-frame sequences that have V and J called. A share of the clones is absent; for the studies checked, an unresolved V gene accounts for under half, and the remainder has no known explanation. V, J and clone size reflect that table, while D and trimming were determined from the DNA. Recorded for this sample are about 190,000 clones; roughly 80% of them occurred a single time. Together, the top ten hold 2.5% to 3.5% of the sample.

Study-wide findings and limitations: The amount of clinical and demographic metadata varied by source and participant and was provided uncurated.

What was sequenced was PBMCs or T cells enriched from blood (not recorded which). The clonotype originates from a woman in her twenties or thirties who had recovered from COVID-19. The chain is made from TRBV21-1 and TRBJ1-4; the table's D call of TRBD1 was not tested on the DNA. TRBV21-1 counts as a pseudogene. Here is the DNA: TGTGCCAGCAGCGAGGACAGGGGACCGGCAACTAATGAAAAACTGTTTTTT. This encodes CASSEDRGPATNEKLFF.